Listed here are 18 T cell receptor beta chains from one sample, sequenced in a study of T cells after yellow fever vaccination. TCRdb processed the 5' RACE reads anew with MiXCR; each CDR3 protein has one entry. The sample has some 300,000 distinct CDR3 sequences, roughly 9% seen once. Specimen: CD4+ T cells sorted from PBMCs, collected 5 days after the yellow fever booster vaccination. These receptors all stem from a man aged 18 to 29 who received the YFV17D yellow fever vaccine.

CDR3 amino acids: CASSHRLAGVNIQYF. CDR3 sequence (DNA): TGTGCCAGCAGCCATCGTCTAGCGGGGGTAAACATTCAGTACTTC. The chain employs TRBV3-1 and TRBJ2-4; TRBD2 matches 10 bases. The CDR3 is 15 amino acids. With V trimmed by 3 bases and J by 6 bases, 5 bases remained unmatched. In germline, CDR1 is LGHDT, CDR2 YNNKEL (reference sequence). Full variable domain (remainder filled in from reference TRBV3-1 and TRBJ2-4): DTAVSQTPKYLVTQMGNDKSIKCEQNLGHDTMYWYKQDSKKFLKIMFSYNNKELIINETVPNRFSPKSPDKAHLNLHINSLELGDSAVYFCASSHRLAGVNIQYFGAGTRLSVL.

This clonotype was seen more than once but under ten times. The chain combines TRBV27 with TRBJ1-6; D is ambiguous. With 3 bases removed from V and 7 bases from J, the gap between germline ends came to 10 bases. The CDR3 runs to 14 residues. CDR1 MNHEY and CDR2 SMNVEV come from the germline V gene (reference sequence). As DNA, the CDR3 is TGTGCCAGCAGTTTGTCGGGTGGAAATTCACCCCTCCACTTT. Protein: CASSLSGGNSPLHF.

J is TRBJ1-4 and V is TRBV27; a weak D match, TRBD1 (5 bases). Germline values: CDR1 MNHEY, CDR2 SMNVEV (reference sequence). Trimming shortened V by 9 bases and J by 3 bases, and 17 bases separated the two germline ends. The CDR3 is 15 amino acids. CDR3 in amino acids: CASSSGGTSNEKLFF. The CDR3 nucleotides are TGTGCCAGTTCTTCCGGGGGGACTTCTAATGAAAAACTGTTTTTT.

This clonotype showed up just a few times. In DNA, the CDR3 is TGTGCCAGCTCACCATGGCCCCCCATACAGGGGAGGGCCTACGAGCAGTACGTC. This translates into CASSPWPPIQGRAYEQYV. This chain joins TRBV18 and TRBJ2-7; D is tentatively TRBD1 or TRBD2 (7 bases each). Germline V lookup: CDR1 KGHSH, CDR2 LQKENI. There are 18 residues in the CDR3. Trimming cost V 2 bases and J 2 bases, with 22 bases left between them.

This clonotype was seen more than once but under ten times. This chain connects TRBV11-2 to TRBJ2-5; D uncertain. The CDR3 is 13 amino acids. V lost 2 bases and J lost 4, with 8 bases in between. CDR1 is SGHAT, CDR2 FQNNGV, per germline. CDR3 nucleotides: TGTGCCAGCAGCTTACGCTATACAGAGACCCAGTACTTC. Residues: CASSLRYTETQYF.

The chain combines TRBV20-1 with TRBJ2-5, with unresolved D. Between the trimmed V and J ends, which lost 3 bases and 4 bases, there was a span of 9 bases. The CDR3 is 12 amino acids. Germline V gene data show CDR1 as DFQATT and CDR2 as SNEGSKA (reference sequence). The CDR3 DNA reads TGCAGTGCTAGCCCTAGTTCAGAGACCCAGTACTTC. This codes for CSASPSSETQYF.

This clonotype was counted a few times. The CDR3 loop is CASKGEGAGELFF. Here the CDR3 DNA reads TGTGCCAGCAAGGGGGAAGGCGCCGGGGAGCTGTTTTTT. The chain links TRBV2 to TRBJ2-2; perhaps TRBD1 as D (6 bases). The CDR3 is 13 amino acids. V was clipped by 7 bases and J by 6 bases, with 12 bases between them. Germline assignment: CDR1 SNHLY and CDR2 FYNNEI. Full variable domain (outside the CDR3, taken from reference TRBV2 and TRBJ2-2): EPEVTQTPSHQVTQMGQEVILRCVPISNHLYFYWYRQILGQKVEFLVSFYNNEISEKSEIFDDQFSVERPDGSNFTLKIRSTKLEDSAMYFCASKGEGAGELFFGEGSRLTVL.

The CDR3 loop is CASSAQVADTQYF. The CDR3 DNA reads as TGTGCCAGCAGCGCCCAGGTGGCAGATACGCAGTATTTT. The chain recombines TRBV7-6 with TRBJ2-3; D remains ambiguous. Germline V gives CDR1 SGHVS, CDR2 FNYEAQ. The CDR3 is 13 residues long. V was trimmed by 5 bases and J by 4 bases, leaving 10 bases between them.

The chain uses TRBV30 and TRBJ2-2; D may be TRBD2 (5 bases). V was shortened by 5 bases and J by 4 bases, with 14 bases between the two germline ends. The CDR3 consists of 14 residues. Germline values: CDR1 GTSNPN, CDR2 SVGIG (reference sequence). As DNA, the CDR3 is TGTGCCTGGGGGCGGATCCGGGGCACCGGGGAGCTGTTTTTT. Amino acid sequence: CAWGRIRGTGELFF.

This clonotype occurred many times. V is TRBV5-6 and J is TRBJ2-3; D possibly uses TRBD1 or TRBD2 (5 bases each). Trimming removed 2 bases from V and 2 bases from J, with 12 bases in between. The CDR3 runs to 15 residues. CDR1 is SGHDT, CDR2 YYEEEE, per germline. CDR3 region: CASSLRGVFTDTQYF. The CDR3 coding sequence is TGTGCCAGCAGCTTAAGAGGGGTTTTCACAGATACGCAGTATTTT.

This clonotype was counted once. This chain connects TRBV5-6 to TRBJ2-3; D remains ambiguous. The CDR3 extends over 16 amino acids. Germline V gene sequence: CDR1 SGHDT, CDR2 YYEEEE. Trimming shortened V by 4 bases and J by 0 bases, and 15 bases separated the two germline ends. DNA for the CDR3: TGTGCCAGCAGCCAATCCAATAAGAAGAGCACAGATACGCAGTATTTT. Amino acids: CASSQSNKKSTDTQYF.

The table lists this clonotype with a few counts. The chain couples TRBV27 to TRBJ1-6; D not resolved. V lost 4 bases, J lost 3 bases, and 16 bases lay in between. Looked up from germline, CDR1 is MNHEY and CDR2 is SMNVEV (reference sequence). CDR3 length: 17 amino acids. CDR3 loop: CASSSFGEILYNSPLHF. The CDR3 DNA reads as TGTGCCAGCAGTTCCTTTGGGGAAATCCTCTATAATTCACCCCTCCACTTT.

V gene TRBV12-3 or TRBV12-4 combines with J gene TRBJ2-3; the match to TRBD2 covers 12 bases. The junction had 4 bases not matched to a gene; V was cut back by 7 bases and J by 2 bases. This CDR3 spans 15 amino acids. The CDR3 loop is CASILAGGVTDTQYF. In DNA form, the CDR3 reads TGTGCCAGCATACTAGCGGGGGGAGTCACAGATACGCAGTATTTT.

J is TRBJ2-7 and V is TRBV6-1; 10 nucleotides align to TRBD1. The CDR3 has 13 amino acids. The junction had 5 bases not matched to a gene; V was cut back by 6 bases and J by 6 bases. The germline gives CDR1 MNHNS, CDR2 SASEGT. The DNA of the CDR3 is TGTGCCAGCAGGCGGGACAGGGGATCCGAGCAGTACTTC. It codes for CASRRDRGSEQYF.

In this sample, this clonotype turned up a few times. The chain carries TRBV12-3 or TRBV12-4 and TRBJ2-5; 8 bases align to TRBD2. Losses at the gene ends were 2 bases for V and 5 bases for J; bases not matched to a gene: 1. The CDR3 spans 13 residues. The CDR3 nucleotides are TGTGCCAGCAGTTTACCTAGCGGGGAGACCCAGTACTTC. It translates to CASSLPSGETQYF.

DNA for the CDR3: TGTGCCAGCAGTTACGACGGAGAAAAACTGTTTTTT. Encoded protein: CASSYDGEKLFF. V and J are TRBV6-5 and TRBJ1-4, with D hard to call. The V and J ends lost 2 bases and 8 bases respectively, with 6 bases between them. The CDR3 consists of 12 residues. The germline V gene has CDR1 MNHEY and CDR2 SVGAGI.

At least ten counts were recorded for this clonotype. This sequence joins TRBV6-5 and TRBJ2-7; no clear D gene. The CDR3 sequence is 15 residues long. The V end lost 2 bases, the J end lost 2 bases, and 13 bases lay between the germline ends. In germline, CDR1 is MNHEY, CDR2 SVGAGI. CDR3 DNA sequence: TGTGCCAGCAGTTACCACGTGGACGGAACCTACGAGCAGTACTTC. Encoded protein: CASSYHVDGTYEQYF.

The chain joins TRBV28 to TRBJ1-4; 7 bases match TRBD1. Germline V gene lookup returns CDR1 MDHEN and CDR2 SYDVKM. J gave up 5 bases and V 4 bases, and 7 bases lay outside the gene matches. The CDR3 runs 15 residues. The CDR3 here is CASSYPGQLNEKLFF. The CDR3 nucleotides are TGTGCCAGCAGTTACCCGGGACAGTTGAATGAAAAACTGTTTTTT.